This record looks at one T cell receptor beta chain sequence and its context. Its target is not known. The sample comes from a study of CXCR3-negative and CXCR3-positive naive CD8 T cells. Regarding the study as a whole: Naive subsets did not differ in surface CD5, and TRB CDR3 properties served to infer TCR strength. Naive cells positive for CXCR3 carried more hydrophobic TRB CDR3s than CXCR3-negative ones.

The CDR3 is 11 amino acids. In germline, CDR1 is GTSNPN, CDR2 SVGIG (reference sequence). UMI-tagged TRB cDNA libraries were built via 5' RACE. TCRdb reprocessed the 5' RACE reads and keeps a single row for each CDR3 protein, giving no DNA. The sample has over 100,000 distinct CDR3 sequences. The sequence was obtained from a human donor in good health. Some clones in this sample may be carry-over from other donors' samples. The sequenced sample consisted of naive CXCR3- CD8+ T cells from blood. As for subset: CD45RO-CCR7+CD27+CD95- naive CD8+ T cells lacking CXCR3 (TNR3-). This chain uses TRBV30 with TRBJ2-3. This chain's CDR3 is CAWIGEDTQYF.